This is a list of T cell receptor beta chains from one sample in a study of Graves' ophthalmopathy and Graves' hyperthyroidism. One entry per CDR3 protein results from TCRdb running MiXCR on the multiplex PCR reads. The sample includes about 390,000 distinct CDR3 sequences, over 15% seen only once; the top ten take roughly 7%. The sequenced sample was peripheral blood. These TCRs come from a woman between 18 and 30 years old with stable Graves' hyperthyroidism. Each CDR3 is given with its conserved first and last residue. The D gene is left open where the match is weak. Expanded clones get a size class; other rows say once, few or many, or leave the size out.

v_call	clone_size	d_call	j_call	cdr3_nt	cdr3_aa
TRBV13	few	-	TRBJ2-7	TGTGCCAGCAGCTTAGTCAGGACCTACGAGCAGTACTTC	CASSLVRTYEQYF
TRBV4-3	few	-	TRBJ1-1	TGCGCCAGCAGCCAGGTCTCCCGGGGGGCTTGGGACACTGAAGCTTTCTTT	CASSQVSRGAWDTEAFF
TRBV19	many	-	TRBJ1-1	TGTGCCAGTAGTATTTATAAGGGGACCACTGAAGCTTTCTTT	CASSIYKGTTEAFF
TRBV27	many	TRBD1	TRBJ2-5	TGTGCCAGCAATTGGACAGGGTGGGAGACCCAGTACTTC	CASNWTGWETQYF
TRBV3-1	-	-	TRBJ1-5	TGTGCCAGCAGCCCGGGCGATAGCAATCAGCCCCAGCATTTT	CASSPGDSNQPQHF
TRBV6-1	-	-	TRBJ2-5	TGTGCCGGCAAGGGGGGGGGCAGGGAAGAGACCCAGTACTTC	CAGKGGGREETQYF
TRBV12-3/TRBV12-4	-	TRBD1	TRBJ1-6	TGTGCCAGCAAGACAGGGGGATATTCACCCCTCCACTTT	CASKTGGYSPLHF
TRBV7-2	many	-	TRBJ2-5	TGTGCCAGCAGCTTAGCGCCTAGGGACGGGGAGACCCAGTACTTC	CASSLAPRDGETQYF
TRBV6-5	-	-	TRBJ2-7	TGTGCCAGCAGTTACAGGTATGAAGCCGGCTACGAGCAGTACTTC	CASSYRYEAGYEQYF
TRBV9	-	TRBD1	TRBJ2-5	TGTGCCAGCAGCGTATCCGGGACAGGGGCCGAGACCCAGTGCTTC	CASSVSGTGAETQCF
TRBV2	few	-	TRBJ1-6	TGTGCCAGCAGTCCCCCCGACTCGTCTGGGCGCCTCCACTTT	CASSPPDSSGRLHF
TRBV6-5	-	TRBD1	TRBJ2-7	TGTGCCAGCAGTTACTTGCTCGGACAGGGGGATGGCTACGAGCAGTACTTC	CASSYLLGQGDGYEQYF
TRBV20-1	-	-	TRBJ2-7	TGCAGTGCTAGAGCAGGGGCGAAATACGAGCAGTACTTC	CSARAGAKYEQYF
TRBV12-3/TRBV12-4	many	TRBD1	TRBJ1-1	TGTGCCAGCAGGGTACAGACAGGGGGCGCGAACACTGAAGCTTTCTTT	CASRVQTGGANTEAFF
TRBV6-5	many	-	TRBJ1-6	TGTGCCAGCAGACGCCGCGTCTGGAATTCACCCCTCCACTTT	CASRRRVWNSPLHF
TRBV5-1	many	TRBD1	TRBJ1-5	TGCGCCAGCAGTTCGGACAGGGACAATCAGCCCCAGCATTTT	CASSSDRDNQPQHF
TRBV6-1	many	-	TRBJ2-7	TGTGCCAGCAGCGACCGCAGACAGGCTTCCTACGAGCAGTACTTC	CASSDRRQASYEQYF